A selection of T cell receptor beta chains follows, all from one sample in a study of blood T cell repertoires in COVID-19. Profiling relied on immunoSEQ multiplex PCR, and the TCRdb table lists in-frame clones only, not all of them. Among about 200,000 clones listed, 70% to 90% were seen once. Material for sequencing was peripheral blood. Receptor source: a man aged 35 to 55 with active or convalescent COVID-19. CDR3s include the opening cysteine and the closing phenylalanine or tryptophan. The D gene is left open where the match is weak. Clone size is shown for a subset of rows, as once, few, many or a class of expanded clone.

cdr3_length d_call clone_size j_call v_call cdr3_aa cdr3_nt
15 TRBD1 - TRBJ1-1 TRBV2 CASSGQGIMNTEAFF TGTGCCAGCAGTGGACAGGGAATTATGAACACTGAAGCTTTCTTT
15 TRBD1 - TRBJ2-2 TRBV27 CASSDRDLNTGELFF TGTGCCAGCAGTGACAGGGATCTGAACACCGGGGAGCTGTTTTTT
16 TRBD1 - TRBJ1-2 TRBV19 CASSRRATGQGVYYTF TGTGCCAGTAGTAGGAGGGCGACGGGACAGGGAGTTTACTACACCTTC
16 - - TRBJ1-1 TRBV9 CASSPRSGQANTEAFF TGTGCCAGCAGCCCCCGCTCAGGGCAAGCGAACACTGAAGCTTTCTTT
15 TRBD1 - TRBJ1-1 TRBV5-4 CASQKGGQVNTEAFF TGTGCCAGCCAAAAAGGGGGACAGGTGAACACTGAAGCTTTCTTT
14 TRBD2 - TRBJ2-3 TRBV11-3 CASSPRREADTQYF TGTGCCAGCAGCCCCCGCCGGGAGGCAGATACGCAGTATTTT
15 TRBD1 - TRBJ1-5 TRBV28 CASSSQRQGTQPQHF TGTGCCAGCAGTTCCCAAAGACAGGGCACTCAGCCCCAGCATTTT
16 - - TRBJ2-3 TRBV7-2 CASSTRLSSSADTQYF TGTGCCAGCAGCACACGACTCTCTTCGTCGGCAGATACGCAGTATTTT
13 TRBD1 once TRBJ2-5 TRBV19 CASSTTGEETQYF TGTGCCAGTAGTACGACAGGGGAGGAGACCCAGTACTTC
16 TRBD1 - TRBJ1-3 TRBV3-1/TRBV3-2 CASSEYGQGAGNTIYF TGTGCCAGCAGCGAGTACGGACAGGGGGCTGGAAACACCATATATTTT
15 TRBD1 - TRBJ1-2 TRBV5-4 CASSPGQGRTYGYTF TGTGCCAGCAGCCCGGGACAGGGGAGAACCTATGGCTACACCTTC
15 - - TRBJ2-3 TRBV5-1 CASSRRGGSTDTQYF TGCGCCAGCAGCCGGCGAGGGGGAAGCACAGATACGCAGTATTTT
18 TRBD1 - TRBJ1-1 TRBV29-1 CSVVVRQGKSHMSTEAFF TGCAGCGTTGTGGTAAGACAGGGAAAGTCTCATATGAGCACTGAAGCTTTCTTT
17 - - TRBJ2-7 TRBV19 CASSPGWGAVKPYEQYF TGTGCCAGTAGTCCCGGATGGGGAGCGGTGAAGCCCTACGAGCAGTACTTC
14 - - TRBJ1-1 TRBV5-1 CASSLVQGDTEAFF TGCGCCAGCAGCTTGGTACAGGGCGACACTGAAGCTTTCTTT
18 TRBD1 - TRBJ2-5 TRBV5-1 CASSVSGTGWNQQETQYF TGCGCCAGCAGCGTATCCGGGACAGGGTGGAATCAACAAGAGACCCAGTACTTC
11 - once TRBJ2-5 TRBV18 CASSTQETQYF TGTGCCAGCTCAACTCAAGAGACCCAGTACTTC
13 - - TRBJ2-3 TRBV29-1 CSVTMGAPDTQYF TGCAGCGTTACCATGGGGGCCCCAGATACGCAGTATTTT
14 - - TRBJ2-3 TRBV5-1 CASSLETGTDTQYF TGCGCCAGCAGCTTGGAGACAGGCACAGATACGCAGTATTTT
13 - - TRBJ2-7 TRBV6-1 CASSEVFLYEQYF TGTGCCAGCAGTGAAGTTTTCCTCTACGAGCAGTACTTC
12 - - TRBJ1-3 TRBV12-5 CASGYNGNTIYF TGTGCTAGTGGTTATAATGGAAACACCATATATTTT
18 TRBD1 once TRBJ2-6 TRBV28 CASSAGTGAPSGANVLTF TGTGCCAGCAGTGCCGGGACAGGGGCGCCCTCAGGGGCCAACGTCCTGACTTTC
12 - - TRBJ1-4 TRBV6-5 CASPLRQEKLFF TGTGCCAGCCCCCTCCGACAGGAAAAACTGTTTTTT
12 - once TRBJ1-3 TRBV18 CASWSSGNTIYF TGTGCCAGCTGGAGTTCTGGAAACACCATATATTTT
16 - few TRBJ1-1 TRBV9 CASSDKFTDTNTEAFF TGTGCCAGCAGCGACAAATTTACAGATACGAACACTGAAGCTTTCTTT
16 TRBD2 - TRBJ2-3 TRBV5-1 CASSLRLRGGTDTQYF TGCGCCAGCAGCTTGAGATTACGGGGGGGCACAGATACGCAGTATTTT
14 TRBD1 - TRBJ1-5 TRBV28 CASSHDRGNQPQHF TGTGCCAGCAGCCATGACAGGGGGAATCAGCCCCAGCATTTT
15 - - TRBJ1-2 TRBV6-6 CASRKGLTEYYGYTF TGTGCCAGCAGGAAGGGGCTAACAGAATACTATGGCTACACCTTC
14 - - TRBJ2-7 TRBV5-6 CASRFTHATYEQYF TGTGCCAGCAGGTTTACCCACGCGACCTACGAGCAGTACTTC
13 TRBD1 once TRBJ2-7 TRBV2 CAIYRGLGYEQYF TGTGCCATCTACAGGGGGCTTGGCTACGAGCAGTACTTC
13 TRBD1 few TRBJ1-5 TRBV12-3/TRBV12-4 CASRGTANQPQHF TGTGCCAGCAGAGGGACAGCCAATCAGCCCCAGCATTTT
15 - - TRBJ1-6 TRBV11-2 CASTQEGIMNSPLHF TGTGCCAGCACCCAGGAGGGGATAATGAATTCACCCCTCCACTTT
13 TRBD1 - TRBJ1-2 TRBV29-1 CSVEQGAGYGYTF TGCAGCGTTGAACAGGGGGCTGGCTATGGCTACACCTTC
13 - - TRBJ1-2 TRBV5-1 CASSLVPGNGYTF TGCGCCAGCAGCTTGGTACCAGGTAATGGCTACACCTTC
14 - - TRBJ1-2 TRBV19 CASSIEAVDYGYTF TGTGCCAGTAGTATAGAGGCGGTCGACTATGGCTACACCTTC
13 TRBD1 - TRBJ1-2 TRBV27 CASSLSGGHGYTF TGTGCCAGCAGTTTATCAGGGGGCCATGGCTACACCTTC
16 - - TRBJ1-3 TRBV7-9 CASSLAGATPGNTIYF TGTGCCAGCAGCTTAGCAGGGGCTACTCCTGGAAACACCATATATTTT
14 TRBD1 - TRBJ2-7 TRBV7-9 CASSSTDRGYEQYF TGTGCCAGCAGCTCAACGGACAGGGGGTACGAGCAGTACTTC
13 - - TRBJ2-7 TRBV27 CASSSLLFYEQYF TGTGCCAGCAGTTCCCTATTATTCTACGAGCAGTACTTC
14 TRBD1 - TRBJ1-1 TRBV19 CASTVTGGRTEAFF TGTGCCAGTACCGTGACAGGGGGCCGGACTGAAGCTTTCTTT
11 - - TRBJ2-7 TRBV20-1 CSARGRYEQYF TGCAGTGCTCGGGGGAGGTACGAGCAGTACTTC
12 - - TRBJ2-1 TRBV11-1 CASSFKQDEQFF TGTGCCAGCAGCTTTAAACAAGATGAGCAGTTCTTC
13 - - TRBJ1-1 TRBV2 CASSESGGTEAFF TGTGCCAGCAGTGAATCCGGGGGGACTGAAGCTTTCTTT
15 - - TRBJ2-2 TRBV25-1 CASSDTQPNTGELFF TGTGCCAGCAGTGATACACAGCCGAACACCGGGGAGCTGTTTTTT
15 - - TRBJ1-2 TRBV5-1 CASSATTGNRDGYTF TGCGCCAGCAGCGCAACCACGGGCAACAGGGATGGCTACACCTTC
11 - - TRBJ1-3 TRBV20-1 CSADSGNTIYF TGCAGTGCTGACAGTGGAAACACCATATATTTT
13 - - TRBJ2-5 TRBV5-1 CASSDRREETQYF TGCGCCAGCAGTGACAGGCGAGAAGAGACCCAGTACTTC
13 - - TRBJ2-7 TRBV28 CASSAYTGYEQYF TGTGCCAGCAGTGCCTACACGGGGTACGAGCAGTACTTC
18 - - TRBJ1-5 TRBV4-2 CASSQDRAGMVSNQPQHF TGTGCCAGCAGCCAAGATCGCGCAGGGATGGTAAGCAATCAGCCCCAGCATTTT
14 TRBD1 - TRBJ1-4 TRBV28 CASSTQGVREKLFF TGTGCCAGCAGCACACAGGGGGTTCGGGAAAAACTGTTTTTT
16 - once TRBJ2-2 TRBV30 CAWKIAAGSVTGELFF TGTGCCTGGAAAATCGCCGCGGGAAGTGTCACCGGGGAGCTGTTTTTT
12 - - TRBJ1-1 TRBV18 CASSPGWSEAFF TGTGCCAGCTCACCCGGGTGGAGTGAAGCTTTCTTT
16 TRBD2 - TRBJ2-2 TRBV10-3 CAISDGSSGGIGELFF TGTGCCATCAGTGATGGTTCTAGCGGGGGAATCGGGGAGCTGTTTTTT
14 - - TRBJ1-6 TRBV6-1 CASSEFQTQAPLHF TGTGCCAGCAGTGAATTCCAGACCCAGGCACCCCTCCACTTT